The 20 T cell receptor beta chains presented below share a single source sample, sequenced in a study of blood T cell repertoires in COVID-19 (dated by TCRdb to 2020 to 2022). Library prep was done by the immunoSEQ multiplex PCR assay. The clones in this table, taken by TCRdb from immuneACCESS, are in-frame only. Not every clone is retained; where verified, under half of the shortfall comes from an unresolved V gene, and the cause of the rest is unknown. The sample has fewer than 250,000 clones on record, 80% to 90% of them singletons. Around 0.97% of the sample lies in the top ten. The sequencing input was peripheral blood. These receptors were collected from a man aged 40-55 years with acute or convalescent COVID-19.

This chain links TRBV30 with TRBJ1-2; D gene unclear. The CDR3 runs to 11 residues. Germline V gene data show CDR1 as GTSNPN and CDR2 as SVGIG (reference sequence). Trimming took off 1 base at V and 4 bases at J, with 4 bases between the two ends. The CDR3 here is CAWSAIYGYTF. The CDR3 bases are TGTGCCTGGAGTGCCATCTATGGCTACACCTTC.

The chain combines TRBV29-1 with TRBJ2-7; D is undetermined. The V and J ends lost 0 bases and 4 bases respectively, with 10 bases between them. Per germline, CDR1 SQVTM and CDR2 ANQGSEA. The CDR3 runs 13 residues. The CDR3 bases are TGCAGCGTTGAAGATAACTCGTTGTACGAGCAGTACTTC. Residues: CSVEDNSLYEQYF.

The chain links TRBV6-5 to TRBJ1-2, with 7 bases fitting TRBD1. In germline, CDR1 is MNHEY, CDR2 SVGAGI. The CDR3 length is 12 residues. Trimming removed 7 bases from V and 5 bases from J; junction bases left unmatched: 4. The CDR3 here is CASTRTGYGYTF. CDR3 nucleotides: TGTGCCAGCACCAGGACAGGTTATGGCTACACCTTC.

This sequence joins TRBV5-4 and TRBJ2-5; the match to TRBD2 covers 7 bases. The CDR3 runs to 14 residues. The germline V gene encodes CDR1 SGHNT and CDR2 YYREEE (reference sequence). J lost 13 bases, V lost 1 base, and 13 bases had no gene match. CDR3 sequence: CASSLKAGDQRRYF. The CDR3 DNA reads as TGTGCCAGCAGCTTGAAGGCGGGGGACCAAAGACGGTACTTC.

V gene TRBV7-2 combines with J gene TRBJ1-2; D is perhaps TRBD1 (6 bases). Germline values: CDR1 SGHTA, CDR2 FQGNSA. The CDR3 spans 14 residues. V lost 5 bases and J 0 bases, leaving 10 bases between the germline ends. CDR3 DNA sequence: TGTGCCAGCAGCACGGACAGCACTAACTATGGCTACACCTTC. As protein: CASSTDSTNYGYTF.

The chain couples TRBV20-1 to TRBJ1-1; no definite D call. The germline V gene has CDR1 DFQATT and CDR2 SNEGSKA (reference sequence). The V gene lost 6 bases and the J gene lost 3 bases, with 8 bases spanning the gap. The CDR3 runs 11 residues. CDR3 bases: TGCAGTGCCCATAGCTACACTGAAGCTTTCTTT. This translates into CSAHSYTEAFF.

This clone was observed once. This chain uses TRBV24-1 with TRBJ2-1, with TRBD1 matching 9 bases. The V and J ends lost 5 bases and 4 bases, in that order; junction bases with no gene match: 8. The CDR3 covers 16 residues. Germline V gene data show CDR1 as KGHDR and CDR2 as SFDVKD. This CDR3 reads CATSAVTGGDYNEQFF. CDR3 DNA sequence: TGTGCCACCAGTGCGGTGACAGGGGGAGATTACAATGAGCAGTTCTTC.

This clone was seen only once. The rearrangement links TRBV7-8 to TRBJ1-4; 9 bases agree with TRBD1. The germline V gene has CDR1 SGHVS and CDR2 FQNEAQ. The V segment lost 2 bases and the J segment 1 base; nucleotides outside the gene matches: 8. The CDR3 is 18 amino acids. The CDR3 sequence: CASSLSIDRGGTNEKLFF. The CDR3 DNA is TGTGCCAGCAGCTTATCGATTGACAGGGGGGGAACTAATGAAAAACTGTTTTTT. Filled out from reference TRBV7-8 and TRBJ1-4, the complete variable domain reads GAGVSQSPRYKVAKRGQDVALRCDPISGHVSLFWYQQALGQGPEFLTYFQNEAQLDKSGLPSDRFFAERPEGSVSTLKIQRTQQEDSAVYLCASSLSIDRGGTNEKLFFGSGTQLSVL.

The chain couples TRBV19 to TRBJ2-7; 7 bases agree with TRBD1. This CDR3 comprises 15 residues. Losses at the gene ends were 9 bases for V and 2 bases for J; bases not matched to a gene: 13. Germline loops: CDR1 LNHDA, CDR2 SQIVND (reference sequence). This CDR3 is CASSNPGQTTYEQYF. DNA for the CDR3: TGTGCCAGCAGCAATCCGGGACAGACTACCTACGAGCAGTACTTC.

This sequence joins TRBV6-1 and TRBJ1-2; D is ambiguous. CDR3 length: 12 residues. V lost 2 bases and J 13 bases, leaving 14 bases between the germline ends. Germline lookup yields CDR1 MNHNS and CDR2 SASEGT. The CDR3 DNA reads TGTGCCAGCAGTGAATCGGGTCTAACTGGCACCTTC. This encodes CASSESGLTGTF.

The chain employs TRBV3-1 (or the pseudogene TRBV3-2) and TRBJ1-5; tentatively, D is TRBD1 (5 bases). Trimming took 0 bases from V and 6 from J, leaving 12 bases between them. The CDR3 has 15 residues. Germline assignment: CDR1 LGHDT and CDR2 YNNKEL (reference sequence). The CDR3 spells CASSQDMSRGQPQHF. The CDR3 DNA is TGTGCCAGCAGCCAAGATATGAGTAGGGGTCAGCCCCAGCATTTT.

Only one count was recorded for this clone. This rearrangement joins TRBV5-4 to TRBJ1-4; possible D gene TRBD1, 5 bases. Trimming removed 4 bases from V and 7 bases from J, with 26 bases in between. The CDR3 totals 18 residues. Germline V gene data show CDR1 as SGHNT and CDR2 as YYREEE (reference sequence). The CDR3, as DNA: TGTGCCAGCAGCCGTCGCCGGTCTCCAGGGCAGGGAAGTGAAAAACTGTTTTTT. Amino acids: CASSRRRSPGQGSEKLFF.

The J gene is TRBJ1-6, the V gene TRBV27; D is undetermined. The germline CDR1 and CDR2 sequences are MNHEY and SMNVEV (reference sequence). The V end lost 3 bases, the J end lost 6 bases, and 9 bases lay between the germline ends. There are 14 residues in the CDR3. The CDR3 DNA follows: TGTGCCAGCAGTTTTGAGGTTTTTAATTCACCCCTCCACTTT. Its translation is CASSFEVFNSPLHF.

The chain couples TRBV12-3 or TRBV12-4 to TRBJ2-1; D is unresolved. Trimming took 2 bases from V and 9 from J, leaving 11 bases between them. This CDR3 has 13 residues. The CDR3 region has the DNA TGTGCCAGCAGTTTATATGCGCGTGGTGAGCAGTTCTTC. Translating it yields CASSLYARGEQFF.

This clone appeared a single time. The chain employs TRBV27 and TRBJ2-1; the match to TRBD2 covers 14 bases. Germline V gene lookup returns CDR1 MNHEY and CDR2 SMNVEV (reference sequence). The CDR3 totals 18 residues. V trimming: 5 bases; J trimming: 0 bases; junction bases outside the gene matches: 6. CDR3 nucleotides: TGTGCCAGCAGTACGCTGACTAGCGGGGGGGCCTCCTACAATGAGCAGTTCTTC. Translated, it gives CASSTLTSGGASYNEQFF.

The DNA for the CDR3 is TGTGCCAGCACCATGCGGACAACGAACACCGGGGAGCTGTTTTTT. It encodes CASTMRTTNTGELFF. The gene calls are TRBV6-5 and TRBJ2-2; TRBD1 might be the D (5 bases). V lost 7 bases and J 0 bases, leaving 12 bases between the germline ends. The CDR3 is 15 residues long. Looked up from germline, CDR1 is MNHEY and CDR2 is SVGAGI.

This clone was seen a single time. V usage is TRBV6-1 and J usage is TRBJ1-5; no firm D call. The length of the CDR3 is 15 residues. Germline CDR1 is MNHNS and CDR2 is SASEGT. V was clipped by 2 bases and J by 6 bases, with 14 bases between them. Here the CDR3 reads CASSESTVGRQPQHF. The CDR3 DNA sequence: TGTGCCAGCAGTGAAAGTACCGTTGGCCGTCAGCCCCAGCATTTT.

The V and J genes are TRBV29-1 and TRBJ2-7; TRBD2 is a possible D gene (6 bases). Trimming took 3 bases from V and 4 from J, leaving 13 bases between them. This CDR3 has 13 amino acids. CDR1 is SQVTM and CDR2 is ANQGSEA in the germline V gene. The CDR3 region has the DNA TGCAGCGTTGAGTCGCGGGGTGTGTACGAGCAGTACTTC. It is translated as CSVESRGVYEQYF.

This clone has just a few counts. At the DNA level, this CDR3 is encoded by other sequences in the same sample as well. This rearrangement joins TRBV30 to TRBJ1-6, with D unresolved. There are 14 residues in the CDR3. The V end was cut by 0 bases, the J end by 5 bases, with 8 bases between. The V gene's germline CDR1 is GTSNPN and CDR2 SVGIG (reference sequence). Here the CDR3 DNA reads TGTGCCTGGAGTGTAAAGACACATAATTCACCCCTCCACTTT. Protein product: CAWSVKTHNSPLHF.

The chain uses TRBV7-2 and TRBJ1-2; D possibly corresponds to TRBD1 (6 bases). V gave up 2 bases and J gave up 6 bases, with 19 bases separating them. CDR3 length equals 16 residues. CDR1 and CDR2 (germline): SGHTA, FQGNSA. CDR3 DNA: TGTGCCAGCAGCTTAACACAAGACAGGCCTATGAATGGCTACACCTTC. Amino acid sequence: CASSLTQDRPMNGYTF.